The rows below give T cell receptor beta chains drawn from one sample of a study of blood T cell repertoires in COVID-19. Produced via immunoSEQ multiplex PCR; TCRdb's table is partial and in-frame only. Seen here are 250,000 to 350,000 clones, about four fifths observed once, and the top ten hold roughly 1.5%. The sample consisted of peripheral blood. These receptors all come from a human donor with COVID-19, enrolled during active disease. The donor label of this sample is uncertain. Each CDR3 is given with its conserved first and last residue. The D gene is left open where the match is weak. Clone size is stated in some rows and not others, as once, few, many or a class when expanded.

v_call	j_call	clone_size	d_call	cdr3_aa	cdr3_nt
TRBV6-5	TRBJ2-1	-	-	CASSYLNEQFF	TGTGCCAGCAGTTACCTTAATGAGCAGTTCTTC
TRBV3-1/TRBV3-2	TRBJ2-7	-	-	CASSQVPSGYEQYF	TGTGCCAGCAGCCAAGTCCCCAGCGGCTACGAGCAGTACTTC
TRBV7-9	TRBJ2-3	-	TRBD1	CASSGVTGGADTQYF	TGTGCCAGCTCAGGGGTGACAGGGGGTGCAGATACGCAGTATTTT
TRBV6-1	TRBJ1-5	-	TRBD1	CASSEERGLRPQHF	TGTGCCAGCAGTGAAGAGAGGGGGCTGCGGCCCCAGCATTTT
TRBV10-3	TRBJ1-6	-	-	CAISELGPAGGVADSPLHF	TGTGCCATCAGTGAGTTGGGACCTGCGGGGGGCGTCGCCGATTCACCCCTCCACTTT
TRBV4-3	TRBJ2-1	-	TRBD2	CASSEDSGDHNEQFF	TGCGCCAGCAGCGAAGACAGCGGGGATCACAATGAGCAGTTCTTC
TRBV6-2/TRBV6-3	TRBJ2-1	-	TRBD2	CASSSGLAGGEQFF	TGTGCCAGCAGTTCCGGACTAGCGGGAGGGGAGCAGTTCTTC
TRBV2	TRBJ2-3	-	-	CASRPTWGTDTQYF	TGTGCCAGCAGACCGACTTGGGGCACAGATACGCAGTATTTT
TRBV25-1	TRBJ1-2	once	-	CASRPQGSYGYTF	TGTGCCAGCCGCCCCCAGGGCAGCTATGGCTACACCTTC
TRBV19	TRBJ1-6	-	TRBD1	CASSIADRGNSPLHF	TGTGCCAGTAGTATAGCGGACAGGGGGAATTCACCCCTCCACTTT
TRBV28	TRBJ1-3	few	-	CASSAPGGAIEAVRNTIYF	TGTGCCAGCAGTGCCCCGGGGGGTGCGATTGAAGCGGTACGAAACACCATATATTTT
TRBV28	TRBJ1-4	once	TRBD1	CASSSPRGGGREKLFF	TGTGCCAGCAGTTCACCGCGAGGGGGCGGTCGGGAAAAACTGTTTTTT
TRBV7-8	TRBJ2-7	-	TRBD1	CASSLEGAVTYEQYF	TGTGCCAGCAGCTTAGAGGGGGCGGTCACCTACGAGCAGTACTTC
TRBV10-1	TRBJ1-5	-	-	CASSSGINQPQHF	TGCGCCAGCAGTTCAGGTATCAATCAGCCCCAGCATTTT
TRBV12-3/TRBV12-4	TRBJ1-4	-	TRBD1	CASRTGRYEKLFF	TGTGCCAGCCGGACAGGGAGGTATGAAAAACTGTTTTTT
TRBV6-5	TRBJ1-2	few	TRBD1	CASSYTDRGRGYTF	TGTGCCAGCAGTTACACGGACAGGGGACGTGGCTACACCTTC
TRBV27	TRBJ2-1	-	-	CATYSEGRNEQFF	TGTGCCACCTACTCGGAAGGGAGGAATGAGCAGTTCTTC
TRBV28	TRBJ1-1	-	TRBD1	CASSIGTGRTEAFF	TGTGCCAGCAGTATAGGGACAGGGAGGACTGAAGCTTTCTTT
TRBV25-1	TRBJ2-3	-	TRBD1	CASSQTGENTDTQYF	TGTGCCAGCAGTCAAACAGGGGAAAACACAGATACGCAGTATTTT
TRBV7-9	TRBJ2-3	-	TRBD2	CASSPRGGSETDTQYF	TGTGCCAGCAGCCCCCGGGGCGGGAGTGAAACAGATACGCAGTATTTT
TRBV5-1	TRBJ1-3	-	-	CASSPAGGTSSGNTIYF	TGCGCCAGCAGCCCCGCGGGGGGAACTTCCTCTGGAAACACCATATATTTT
TRBV12-3/TRBV12-4	TRBJ1-4	-	-	CASRDSGLKLFF	TGTGCCAGCAGAGACTCCGGTTTGAAACTGTTTTTT
TRBV30	TRBJ2-3	-	TRBD2	CAWSALAGSTDTQYF	TGTGCCTGGAGTGCACTAGCGGGGTCCACAGATACGCAGTATTTT
TRBV7-7	TRBJ2-7	once	-	CASSLGLGSSYEQYF	TGTGCTAGCAGCTTAGGGCTTGGCAGCTCCTACGAGCAGTACTTC
TRBV7-3	TRBJ2-1	-	TRBD2	CASSVLAGGHEQFF	TGTGCCAGCAGCGTCCTAGCGGGAGGCCATGAGCAGTTCTTC
TRBV19	TRBJ1-1	-	-	CASSIVGQNTEAFF	TGTGCCAGTAGTATAGTCGGACAGAACACTGAAGCTTTCTTT
TRBV5-4	TRBJ2-4	-	-	CASSAYRSPENIQYF	TGTGCCAGCAGTGCTTATCGTTCTCCAGAAAACATTCAGTACTTC
TRBV7-8	TRBJ2-1	-	TRBD2	CASSLPPGAGLAYGNEQFF	TGTGCCAGCAGCTTACCCCCGGGGGCCGGACTAGCATATGGGAATGAGCAGTTCTTC
TRBV28	TRBJ2-2	few	-	CASRIGTQNTGELFF	TGTGCCAGCAGAATCGGGACACAGAACACCGGGGAGCTGTTTTTT
TRBV10-1	TRBJ2-7	-	TRBD2	CASSESGSGSLYF	TGCGCCAGCAGTGAGTCGGGTAGCGGGAGTCTGTACTTC
TRBV7-6	TRBJ2-7	-	-	CASSLDGSYEQYF	TGTGCCAGCAGCTTAGACGGGTCCTACGAGCAGTACTTC
TRBV30	TRBJ1-4	-	TRBD1	CAWSTGTALNEKLFF	TGTGCCTGGAGTACCGGGACAGCCCTGAATGAAAAACTGTTTTTT
TRBV7-3	TRBJ1-1	-	-	CASSLSPSLNTEAFF	TGTGCCAGCAGCTTATCTCCCAGTTTGAACACTGAAGCTTTCTTT
TRBV24-1	TRBJ2-5	-	TRBD1	CATSDRQGDGETQYF	TGTGCCACCAGTGACCGACAGGGGGATGGAGAGACCCAGTACTTC
TRBV7-2	TRBJ1-5	-	TRBD1	CASSPTPGQQNQPQHF	TGTGCCAGCAGCCCTACCCCGGGACAGCAAAATCAGCCCCAGCATTTT
TRBV5-1	TRBJ1-2	-	-	CASSLSGVEIYGYTF	TGCGCCAGCAGCTTGTCAGGGGTAGAGATCTATGGCTACACCTTC
TRBV18	TRBJ2-3	-	TRBD2	CASSPKGGASTDTQYF	TGTGCCAGCTCACCAAAGGGAGGGGCTAGCACAGATACGCAGTATTTT
TRBV24-1	TRBJ2-1	-	TRBD1	CATSDFSTPGQGVLNEQFF	TGTGCCACCAGTGATTTCTCCACTCCGGGACAGGGAGTCCTCAATGAGCAGTTCTTC
TRBV25-1	TRBJ1-2	-	-	CATVGGRYGYTF	TGTGCCACCGTGGGTGGGAGGTATGGCTACACCTTC
TRBV19	TRBJ2-5	-	TRBD2	CASSGLAGEWETQYF	TGTGCCAGTAGTGGGTTAGCGGGAGAGTGGGAGACCCAGTACTTC
TRBV6-6	TRBJ1-5	-	TRBD1	CASSQSDEVRSGQGNQPQHF	TGTGCCAGCAGTCAATCCGACGAGGTACGATCGGGACAGGGCAATCAGCCCCAGCATTTT
TRBV23-1	TRBJ2-7	-	-	CASPTKTGLCEQYF	TGCGCCAGCCCTACTAAGACTGGCCTGTGCGAGCAGTACTTC
TRBV19	TRBJ2-1	-	-	CASSINSNNEQFF	TGTGCCAGTAGTATAAACTCTAACAATGAGCAGTTCTTC
TRBV27	TRBJ2-3	-	TRBD2	CASSFTSGYTDTQYF	TGTGCCAGCAGTTTTACTAGCGGTTACACAGATACGCAGTATTTT
TRBV28	TRBJ2-1	-	-	CASSRRGSSYNEQFF	TGTGCCAGCAGTCGTAGGGGGAGCTCCTACAATGAGCAGTTCTTC
TRBV5-1	TRBJ2-7	-	TRBD2	CASSLVAGAAYEQYF	TGCGCCAGCAGCTTGGTAGCGGGAGCCGCCTACGAGCAGTACTTC
TRBV7-2	TRBJ2-1	-	TRBD1	CASSSTSDRGDLIEQFF	TGTGCCAGCAGCTCAACCTCGGACAGGGGCGATCTAATTGAGCAGTTCTTC
TRBV18	TRBJ1-1	-	-	CASSLTTVTEAFF	TGTGCCAGCTCCCTTACGACAGTCACTGAAGCTTTCTTT
TRBV19	TRBJ2-7	-	TRBD1	CASGGTGISYEQYF	TGTGCCAGTGGTGGGACAGGCATTTCCTACGAGCAGTACTTC
TRBV5-5	TRBJ2-3	-	TRBD2	CASSSEGLATDTQYF	TGTGCCAGCAGCTCCGAAGGACTAGCGACAGATACGCAGTATTTT
TRBV27	TRBJ2-3	-	TRBD1	CASSFWDRGNRDTQYF	TGTGCCAGCAGTTTCTGGGACAGGGGGAACAGAGATACGCAGTATTTT
TRBV10-3	TRBJ1-3	-	TRBD1	CAISGTGLNTIYF	TGTGCCATCAGTGGGACAGGGCTCAACACCATATATTTT
TRBV28	TRBJ1-5	-	-	CASTRIRNQPQHF	TGTGCCAGCACGAGGATTAGGAATCAGCCCCAGCATTTT
TRBV5-1	TRBJ1-3	-	-	CASSSTGTRSGNTIYF	TGCGCCAGCAGCTCCACCGGGACAAGGTCTGGAAACACCATATATTTT
TRBV19	TRBJ1-1	-	-	CASSDPLGAGF	TGTGCCAGTAGTGACCCCCTGGGGGCAGGCTTT
TRBV25-1	TRBJ2-1	-	TRBD2	CASRGVGLTSGSNEQFF	TGTGCCAGCAGGGGGGTCGGGTTGACTAGCGGGAGTAATGAGCAGTTCTTC
TRBV7-9	TRBJ1-2	-	TRBD1	CASSLDRGDHGYTF	TGTGCCAGCAGCTTAGACAGGGGCGACCATGGCTACACCTTC